This T cell receptor beta chain was found in a study of blood T cell repertoires in COVID-19. Overall study context: Samples came from the United States, Italy and Spain, spanning acute and convalescent COVID-19. PBMCs, B-cell-depleted T cells, or T cells provided the cDNA or gDNA that made up the material.

The count of this clone is one. This CDR3 spans 12 amino acids. Per the germline V gene, CDR1 is MDHEN and CDR2 is SYDVKM. The V and J ends lost 5 bases and 8 bases respectively, with 12 bases between them. Original processing notes: Quantification of nucleated cells was approximated via reference gene primer amplification. Data came from immunoSEQ multiplex PCR; TCRdb stores just in-frame clones and leaves some out. V, J and clone size were drawn from that table, and D and trimming were deduced from the DNA. The sample shows approximately 200,000 clones, roughly 88% of them seen only once. The specimen sequenced was peripheral blood. The receptor was derived from a man aged 55 to 70 with acute or convalescent COVID-19. The genes are TRBV28 and TRBJ1-2, with D possibly being TRBD1 (6 bases). In DNA form, the CDR3 reads TGTGCCAGCAGTGCCCGGCAGGGGGGCTACACCTTC. Its protein product is CASSARQGGYTF.